These T cell receptor beta chains were read from a single sample in a study of T cell responses to AZD1222 COVID-19 vaccine. Profiled with immunoSEQ multiplex PCR; TCRdb holds only in-frame clones, not every one. The data show about 120,000 clones, 93% seen once. The material sequenced was peripheral blood, taken 28 days after the second AZD1222 dose. The source of these receptors is an adult who received the AZD1222 COVID-19 vaccine. Each CDR3 is given with its conserved first and last residue. The D gene is left open where the match is weak. Size is stated for part of the rows, as once, few or many counts, or as a class when the clone is expanded.

size	D	V	J	DNA	CDR3
-	TRBD2	TRBV20-1	TRBJ2-5	TGCAGTGCTAGTGTAACTAGCGGACAAGAGACCCAGTACTTC	CSASVTSGQETQYF
-	TRBD1	TRBV5-1	TRBJ2-7	TGCGCCAGCAGCTTCGGGACAGGGGGCTACGAGCAGTACTTC	CASSFGTGGYEQYF
-	-	TRBV14	TRBJ2-3	TGCGCCAGCAGCCAAGATTGGTACGATACGCAGTATTTT	CASSQDWYDTQYF
-	-	TRBV5-1	TRBJ2-1	TGCGCCAGCAGCTTGTCGCGGGAACATGAGCAGTTCTTC	CASSLSREHEQFF
-	-	TRBV21-1	TRBJ1-6	TGTGCCAGCAGCAAGGGCACAGAGGGTATGAATTCACCCCTCCACTTT	CASSKGTEGMNSPLHF
few	-	TRBV29-1	TRBJ1-1	TGCAGCGTTGAAAACTTTGAAGCTTTCTTT	CSVENFEAFF
-	TRBD1	TRBV7-9	TRBJ2-2	TGTGCCAGCAGCATAACAGGGGTCGGGGAGCTGTTTTTT	CASSITGVGELFF
-	TRBD1	TRBV6-5	TRBJ2-7	TGTGCCAGCAGTCCGACAGGGAGCTACGAGCAGTACTTC	CASSPTGSYEQYF
-	TRBD1	TRBV19	TRBJ1-1	TGTGCCAGCCGCCCGACAGGGGAGGGGACTGAAGCTTTCTTT	CASRPTGEGTEAFF
-	TRBD1	TRBV2	TRBJ1-5	TGTGCCAGCAGGGAACAGGGGAATCAGCCCCAGCATTTT	CASREQGNQPQHF
-	-	TRBV7-2	TRBJ1-1	TGTGCCAGCAGCGGAGCACGGGACGGAAACACTGAAGCTTTCTTT	CASSGARDGNTEAFF
-	-	TRBV19	TRBJ1-5	TGTGCCAGTAGTATAGATTCCCAGGTAGGCAATCAGCCCCAGCATTTT	CASSIDSQVGNQPQHF
-	TRBD2	TRBV30	TRBJ2-5	TGTGCCTGGACCCAATTAGCGGGAGGTGAGACCCAGTACTTC	CAWTQLAGGETQYF
few	-	TRBV19	TRBJ2-4	TGTGCCAGTAGCGGGAGTTGGGCCAAAAACATTCAGTACTTC	CASSGSWAKNIQYF
-	-	TRBV5-6	TRBJ1-4	TGTGCCAGCAGCGCCCAGGAAGGGGAAAAACTGTTTTTT	CASSAQEGEKLFF
once	-	TRBV6-5	TRBJ2-3	TGTGCCAGCAGTCTCGGGACTGCCCGCACAGATACGCAGTATTTT	CASSLGTARTDTQYF
-	-	TRBV29-1	TRBJ2-1	TGCAGCGTTGCCAAAGTCCAGGGTGACTCGCAGTTCTTC	CSVAKVQGDSQFF
-	-	TRBV9	TRBJ1-1	TGTGCCAGCAGCGTAGATATAAGGGACACTGAAGCTTTCTTT	CASSVDIRDTEAFF
few	TRBD2	TRBV6-4	TRBJ2-3	TGTGCCAGCAGTGATGGAACGGGGGGGACAGATACGCAGTATTTT	CASSDGTGGTDTQYF
-	-	TRBV10-3	TRBJ1-5	TGTGCCATCAGTGAGGTCAGGGACAATCAGCCCCAGCATTTT	CAISEVRDNQPQHF
-	-	TRBV9	TRBJ1-5	TGTGCCAGCAGCCCAGCGGGTAATGACAATCAGCCCCAGCATTTT	CASSPAGNDNQPQHF
-	TRBD2	TRBV7-2	TRBJ2-7	TGTGCCAGCAGCCGTTCGGGGGGGGACGAGCAGTACTTC	CASSRSGGDEQYF
-	TRBD2	TRBV5-6	TRBJ2-7	TGTGCCAGCAGCCCTAGCGGGGGGGCCAAATACGAGCAGTACTTC	CASSPSGGAKYEQYF
-	-	TRBV6-5	TRBJ2-3	TGTGCCAGCACAGGACAGCTCACAGATACGCAGTATTTT	CASTGQLTDTQYF
-	-	TRBV19	TRBJ1-2	TGTGCCAGTAGTCTAACGTTCCCGCCGGAAGGCTACACCTTC	CASSLTFPPEGYTF
-	-	TRBV5-6	TRBJ2-3	TGTGCCAGCAGCTCGGACAGACCCATGATTTTCACAGATACGCAGTATTTT	CASSSDRPMIFTDTQYF
-	TRBD2	TRBV4-1	TRBJ2-1	TGCGCCAGCAGCCTAAGGGCGGGAGGAGGGAATGAGCAGTTCTTC	CASSLRAGGGNEQFF
-	TRBD1	TRBV7-2	TRBJ1-1	TGTGCCAGCAGCTTAGTATACAGGGGGAACACTGAAGCTTTCTTT	CASSLVYRGNTEAFF
-	-	TRBV9	TRBJ2-1	TGTGCCAGCAGCGTAGCCCAGTACAATGAGCAGTTCTTC	CASSVAQYNEQFF
few	-	TRBV6-5	TRBJ1-2	TGTGCCAGCAGACCGACAGGCTATTCGGTGGTGGGCTACACCTTC	CASRPTGYSVVGYTF
-	-	TRBV4-3	TRBJ1-1	TGCGCCAGCAGCCCCGAGAAAGGCACTGAAGCTTTCTTT	CASSPEKGTEAFF
-	TRBD2	TRBV27	TRBJ2-3	TGTGCCAGCAGTCAAAGGGGAATGAGACTAGCCCCCCTCACAGATACGCAGTATTTT	CASSQRGMRLAPLTDTQYF
-	TRBD2	TRBV6-2/TRBV6-3	TRBJ2-5	TGTGCCAGCAGCCCAGCGGGGGTCGCGGAGACCCAGTACTTC	CASSPAGVAETQYF
-	TRBD2	TRBV11-2	TRBJ2-7	TGTGCCAGCAGCCCCCGAGGGGGTGCCCGACGACTAGCGGCCTACGAGCAGTACTTC	CASSPRGGARRLAAYEQYF
once	-	TRBV14	TRBJ1-1	TGTGCCAGCAGTCCCATAGGAGGGAGGACTGAAGCTTTCTTT	CASSPIGGRTEAFF
-	-	TRBV2	TRBJ2-7	TGTGCCAGCAGTGAAGGAAGAGACGCTTACTACGAGCAGTACTTC	CASSEGRDAYYEQYF
-	-	TRBV6-4	TRBJ1-2	TGTGCCAGCAGTGACTCGGTAGGCCAGGGGCGTGGCTACACCTTC	CASSDSVGQGRGYTF
-	-	TRBV15	TRBJ2-2	TGTGCCACCAGCAGAGATGCGACTCTAGGGCCCGGGGAGCTGTTTTTT	CATSRDATLGPGELFF
-	-	TRBV7-2	TRBJ1-2	TGTGCCAGCAGCTCGATCAGCATACCGAGGGACGGCTACACCTTC	CASSSISIPRDGYTF
once	-	TRBV29-1	TRBJ1-2	TGCAGCGTACCGGACAGCGACATCTATGGCTACACCTTC	CSVPDSDIYGYTF
-	-	TRBV18	TRBJ2-7	TGTGCCAGCTCACCAGACAGGCTGGACGAGCAGTACTTC	CASSPDRLDEQYF
-	-	TRBV6-5	TRBJ1-2	TGTGCCAGCAGGTCAGGGCAGTCTTATGGCTACACCTTC	CASRSGQSYGYTF